The 32 T cell receptor beta chains in this list originate from one sample, sequenced in a study of blood T cells in healthy people across ages. A second PCR of roughly 7 to 11 cycles used a sample-barcoded 5' primer and a J-beta primer mix. TCRdb called the 5' RACE reads again in MiXCR, with one record for every CDR3 protein. Counted here are 800,000 to 900,000 distinct CDR3 sequences, about 59% occurring once; the ten biggest clones make up roughly 25%. Sequenced material: blood. The origin of the receptors is a man aged 25-45 years in good health.

Only one count was recorded for this clonotype. The rearrangement uses TRBV29-1 and TRBJ2-7; TRBD1 agrees at 8 bases. The ends lost 7 bases at V and 3 bases at J; junction bases unmatched: 11. The CDR3 is 14 amino acids. The V gene's germline CDR1 is SQVTM and CDR2 ANQGSEA. The CDR3: CSGGGGQAGYEQYF. The CDR3 DNA follows: TGCAGCGGTGGAGGGGGACAGGCGGGCTACGAGCAGTACTTC.

This chain joins TRBV3-1 and TRBJ1-5, with TRBD1 matching over 8 bases. This CDR3 is built from 15 residues. The J segment lost 4 bases and the V segment lost 4 bases, leaving 6 bases of the junction unmatched. CDR1 and CDR2 (germline): LGHDT, YNNKEL (reference sequence). CDR3 nucleotides: TGTGCCAGCAGCCCCGACAGGGGAACAAATCAGCCCCAGCATTTT. Protein: CASSPDRGTNQPQHF.

This chain joins TRBV9 and TRBJ2-3, with D unresolved. The ends were cut back, 3 bases at V and 4 bases at J, with 6 bases in the middle. Germline V gene data show CDR1 as SGDLS and CDR2 as YYNGEE. The CDR3 is made up of 12 amino acids. The DNA for the CDR3 is TGTGCCAGCAGCGCACATCCAGATACGCAGTATTTT. It translates to CASSAHPDTQYF.

The chain is built from TRBV29-1 and TRBJ2-7, with a tentative D call TRBD2 (6 bases). The CDR3 covers 13 residues. Germline CDR1 SQVTM, CDR2 ANQGSEA. V was trimmed by 2 bases and J by 4 bases, leaving 12 bases between them. The CDR3 sequence: CSVEQGGGYEQYF. CDR3 nucleotide sequence: TGCAGCGTTGAACAGGGAGGTGGTTACGAGCAGTACTTC.

This clonotype has only a few counts. This may arise from a read error, as a much more abundant clone is one base away. The chain combines TRBV7-6 with TRBJ2-3; D gene ambiguous. V shed 5 bases and J shed 4 bases, with 10 bases lying between them. CDR3 size: 13 residues. The germline V gene has CDR1 SGHVS and CDR2 FNYEAQ. CDR3 protein: CASSVGSSDTQYF. The CDR3, as DNA: TGTGCCAGCAGCGTAGGGTCATCAGATACGCAGTATTTT. Full variable domain (missing parts from reference TRBV7-6 and TRBJ2-3): GAGVSQSPRYKVTKRGQDVALRCDPISGHVSLYWYRQALGQGPEFLTYFNYEAQQDKSGLPNDRFSAERPEGSISTLTIQRTEQRDSAMYRCASSVGSSDTQYFGPGTRLTVL.

The J gene is TRBJ2-5, the V gene TRBV18, with a tentative D call TRBD1 (6 bases). Trimming shortened V by 2 bases and J by 5 bases, and 12 bases separated the two germline ends. CDR1 is KGHSH and CDR2 is LQKENI in the germline V gene. The CDR3 extends over 14 amino acids. CDR3 coding DNA: TGTGCCAGCTCACCAGTAACAGGGCAGGAGACCCAGTACTTC. Its translation: CASSPVTGQETQYF. Using reference TRBV18 and TRBJ2-5 for the parts outside the CDR3, the full variable domain is NAGVMQNPRHLVRRRGQEARLRCSPMKGHSHVYWYRQLPEEGLKFMVYLQKENIIDESGMPKERFSAEFPKEGPSILRIQQVVRGDSAAYFCASSPVTGQETQYFGPGTRLLVL.

Only a few counts were recorded for this clonotype. The V call is TRBV6-5, the J call TRBJ1-2; maybe TRBD1 (5 bases). V lost 0 bases to trimming and J lost 4 bases, with 9 bases between them. CDR1 is MNHEY and CDR2 is SVGAGI in the germline V gene. The CDR3 covers 14 residues. This CDR3 is CASSYSKGAYGYTF. In DNA form, the CDR3 reads TGTGCCAGCAGTTACTCAAAAGGGGCCTATGGCTACACCTTC.

The rearrangement joins TRBV28 to TRBJ2-4; 7 bases are shared with TRBD1. The J call is uncertain, as TRBJ2-7 better fits the DNA end. The CDR3 extends over 17 amino acids. CDR1 MDHEN and CDR2 SYDVKM come from the germline V gene. The CDR3: CASRRTGTSGFGYEQYF. The CDR3 coding sequence is TGTGCCAGCAGAAGGACAGGAACGTCTGGTTTTGGGTACGAGCAGTACTTC.

This chain connects TRBV4-3 to TRBJ2-5; weak D call: TRBD2 (7 bases). Trimming removed 0 bases from V and 2 bases from J, with 16 bases in between. From germline, CDR1 is LGHNA and CDR2 YSLEER. This CDR3 comprises 17 residues. The DNA of the CDR3 is TGCGCCAGCAGCCAAGATCTAAGGGGGGGTTCGCAAGAGACCCAGTACTTC. Translated, it gives CASSQDLRGGSQETQYF.

DNA for the CDR3: TGTGCCAGCAGCCCCGGGACAGGGTCGGTCACCGGGGAGCTGTTTTTT. It yields the protein CASSPGTGSVTGELFF. This rearrangement joins TRBV7-3 to TRBJ2-2, with 9 bases aligning to TRBD1. After removal of 5 bases from V and 4 bases from J, the junction contained 8 bases not matched to a gene. CDR3 length: 16 residues. CDR1 is SGHTA, CDR2 FQGTGA, per germline.

This chain uses TRBV29-1 with TRBJ2-4; D is perhaps TRBD2 (5 bases). The CDR3 has 16 amino acids. V lost 3 bases to trimming and J lost 0 bases, with 15 bases between them. From germline, CDR1 is SQVTM and CDR2 ANQGSEA. CDR3: CSVEEARALAKNIQYF. CDR3 in DNA: TGCAGCGTTGAGGAGGCGCGGGCGTTAGCCAAAAACATTCAGTACTTC.

This clonotype has more than one count but fewer than ten. The CDR3 sequence is CASSASDSLVYGYTF. The DNA for the CDR3 is TGTGCCAGCAGCGCTTCGGACAGTCTCGTATATGGCTACACCTTC. V and J are TRBV4-2 and TRBJ1-2, with D possibly being TRBD1 (6 bases). This CDR3 spans 15 amino acids. Per germline, CDR1 LGHNA and CDR2 YNFKEQ. Trimming shortened V by 5 bases and J by 5 bases, and 18 bases separated the two germline ends.

A few counts support this clonotype. V and J are TRBV7-2 and TRBJ2-3; 10 bases align to TRBD2. V lost 4 bases and J lost 0; bases outside the gene matches: 4. This CDR3 has 16 residues. CDR1 is SGHTA and CDR2 is FQGNSA in the germline V gene. The CDR3 region has the DNA TGTGCCAGCAGCTGGCTAGCGGGGGCCAGCACAGATACGCAGTATTTT. This codes for CASSWLAGASTDTQYF. Complete variable domain (other parts from reference TRBV7-2 and TRBJ2-3): GAGVSQSPSNKVTEKGKDVELRCDPISGHTALYWYRQSLGQGLEFLIYFQGNSAPDKSGLPSDRFSAERTGGSVSTLTIQRTQQEDSAVYLCASSWLAGASTDTQYFGPGTRLTVL.

This chain uses TRBV27 with TRBJ1-2, with D perhaps matching TRBD1 (5 bases). Trimming removed 3 bases from V and 2 bases from J, with 13 bases in between. The CDR3 covers 15 residues. Germline-derived CDR1 and CDR2 are MNHEY and SMNVEV (reference sequence). Here the CDR3 reads CASSFQRGKNYGYTF. Written as DNA, the CDR3 is TGTGCCAGCAGTTTTCAACGGGGGAAGAACTATGGCTACACCTTC.

The CDR3 DNA is TGTGCCAGCAGCTTATACAGCGGGACTAGTGGAGAGACCCAGTACTTC. Translation: CASSLYSGTSGETQYF. The V call is TRBV5-6, the J call TRBJ2-7; 8 bases line up with TRBD2. The DNA end is a closer match to TRBJ2-5, so the J assignment may be wrong. Germline V lookup: CDR1 SGHDT, CDR2 YYEEEE. This CDR3 comprises 16 residues.

V gene TRBV7-8 combines with J gene TRBJ2-2; D is uncertain. Germline lookup yields CDR1 SGHVS and CDR2 FQNEAQ. The V gene lost 4 bases and the J gene lost 6 bases, with 6 bases spanning the gap. This CDR3 is built from 12 residues. CDR3 residues: CASSWQSGELFF. The CDR3 DNA sequence: TGTGCCAGCAGCTGGCAGTCCGGGGAGCTGTTTTTT.

As for this clonotype: A much larger clone lies a single base off, so this may be a read error. The chain combines TRBV15 with TRBJ2-5; no clear D gene. Germline values: CDR1 LNHNV, CDR2 YYDKDF (reference sequence). The CDR3 is 15 residues long. Trimming cost V 3 bases and J 2 bases, with 13 bases left between them. The CDR3 protein is CATSSVTAKQETQYF. In nucleotides, the CDR3 is TGTGCCACCAGCAGTGTAACAGCGAAGCAAGAGACCCAGTACTTC.

V gene TRBV5-1 combines with J gene TRBJ1-1; D not certain. The CDR3 sequence is 16 residues long. The ends were cut back, 2 bases at V and 0 bases at J, with 14 bases in the middle. Germline V gene lookup returns CDR1 SGHRS and CDR2 YFSETQ. Here the CDR3 reads CASSLPYNSLNTEAFF. The DNA of the CDR3 is TGCGCCAGCAGCTTACCTTATAACAGCTTGAACACTGAAGCTTTCTTT.

This sequence joins TRBV4-2 and TRBJ1-2, with 10 bases that match TRBD1. CDR1 LGHNA and CDR2 YNFKEQ come from the germline V gene. The CDR3 is 18 residues long. Germline trimming cut 4 bases from V and 4 bases from J; bases unmatched to any gene: 15. The CDR3 DNA follows: TGTGCCAGCAGCCTTTCTATGACAGGGGGCGCAGCTAGCTATGGCTACACCTTC. Protein sequence: CASSLSMTGGAASYGYTF.

This clonotype showed up just a few times. This chain joins TRBV13 and TRBJ2-4, with unresolved D. Germline V gene lookup returns CDR1 PRHDT and CDR2 FYEKMQ (reference sequence). The CDR3 length is 14 residues. V shed 5 bases and J shed 0 bases, with 8 bases lying between them. The chain's CDR3 is CASSAPVAKNIQYF. CDR3 nucleotide sequence: TGTGCCAGCAGCGCGCCAGTAGCCAAAAACATTCAGTACTTC.

The gene calls are TRBV6-2 or TRBV6-3 and TRBJ2-5, with D perhaps TRBD1 (6 bases). The J call may be mistaken, given a closer DNA end match to TRBJ2-7. The CDR3 loop spans 15 amino acids. The germline V gene has CDR1 MNHEY and CDR2 SVGEGT. The CDR3 nucleotides are TGTGCCAGCAGTGACCCGACAGGACGGCACTACGAGCAGTACTTC. Translation: CASSDPTGRHYEQYF.

This clonotype was observed once. The chain joins TRBV11-2 to TRBJ2-4; either TRBD1 or TRBD2 may fit D (5 bases each). Germline CDR1 and CDR2: SGHAT and FQNNGV. Trimming took 0 bases from V and 13 from J, leaving 16 bases between them. There are 14 residues in the CDR3. The CDR3 nucleotides read TGTGCCAGCAGCTTAGACCGGGGCGCGAGAGAGCAGTACTTC. As protein: CASSLDRGAREQYF. The full variable domain, its missing parts supplied by reference TRBV11-2 and TRBJ2-4, is EAGVAQSPRYKIIEKRQSVAFWCNPISGHATLYWYQQILGQGPKLLIQFQNNGVVDDSQLPKDRFSAERLKGVDSTLKIQPAKLEDSAVYLCASSLDRGAREQYFGAGTRLSVL.

This clonotype showed up just a few times. The chain joins TRBV29-1 to TRBJ2-3; D may be TRBD1 (6 bases). CDR3 length equals 13 residues. In germline, CDR1 is SQVTM, CDR2 ANQGSEA. The V end was cut by 8 bases, the J end by 5 bases, with 17 bases between. In DNA, the CDR3 is TGCAGCCCTACGACAGGTTTGGGAGATACGCAGTATTTT. Amino acid sequence: CSPTTGLGDTQYF.

The rearrangement uses TRBV4-3 and TRBJ1-4; the D is unclear. V lost 0 bases, J lost 7 bases, and 12 bases lay in between. The CDR3 totals 15 residues. Germline CDR1 LGHNA, CDR2 YSLEER. The DNA for the CDR3 is TGCGCCAGCAGCCAAGATGGCCTGTCGGTTGAAAAACTGTTTTTT. It is translated as CASSQDGLSVEKLFF.

The V gene is TRBV5-1, the J gene TRBJ2-3, with 7 bases aligning to TRBD2. V lost 5 bases to trimming and J lost 1 base; unmatched junction nucleotides: 10. Germline values: CDR1 SGHRS, CDR2 YFSETQ. The CDR3 has 16 residues. The CDR3 region is CASSPRLASRTDTQYF. The CDR3 coding sequence is TGCGCCAGCAGTCCCCGACTAGCAAGTCGCACAGATACGCAGTATTTT.

The CDR3 sequence: CASSSNLIRNNYEQYF. Here the CDR3 DNA reads TGCGCCAGCAGCTCGAATTTAATTAGGAACAACTACGAGCAGTACTTC. The chain is built from TRBV5-1 and TRBJ2-7; unclear D gene. This CDR3 has 16 residues. CDR1 and CDR2 (germline): SGHRS, YFSETQ. Between the trimmed V and J ends, which lost 3 bases and 3 bases, there was a span of 19 bases.

The chain is built from TRBV7-8 and TRBJ2-3, with TRBD2 matching over 7 bases. Germline trimming cut 5 bases from V and 0 bases from J; bases unmatched to any gene: 5. CDR3 size: 15 residues. Germline CDR1 reads SGHVS; CDR2 reads FQNEAQ. The CDR3 DNA sequence: TGTGCCAGCAGCGTACTAGCGAGGAGCACAGATACGCAGTATTTT. Translation: CASSVLARSTDTQYF. Supplemented by reference TRBV7-8 and TRBJ2-3, the full variable domain reads GAGVSQSPRYKVAKRGQDVALRCDPISGHVSLFWYQQALGQGPEFLTYFQNEAQLDKSGLPSDRFFAERPEGSVSTLKIQRTQQEDSAVYLCASSVLARSTDTQYFGPGTRLTVL.

This clonotype occurred many times. This chain uses TRBV10-3 with TRBJ1-2, with 7 bases matching TRBD1. J lost 1 base, V lost 6 bases, and 8 bases had no gene match. This CDR3 is built from 15 residues. Germline V gives CDR1 ENHRY, CDR2 SYGVKD. CDR3 coding DNA: TGTGCCATCAGAGATACGGACAGGCTTAACTATGGCTACACCTTC. It specifies CAIRDTDRLNYGYTF.

The sample holds a few counts of this clonotype. The V call is TRBV5-1, the J call TRBJ2-1, with unresolved D. Between the trimmed V and J ends, which lost 0 bases and 6 bases, there was a span of 10 bases. The CDR3 length is 14 residues. CDR1 SGHRS and CDR2 YFSETQ come from the germline V gene. The CDR3 here is CASSLDSTANEQFF. The DNA of the CDR3 is TGCGCCAGCAGCTTGGATTCGACGGCCAATGAGCAGTTCTTC.

The chain uses TRBV27 and TRBJ2-7, with unresolved D. CDR3 length: 13 amino acids. Trimming pared 4 bases from V and 4 bases from J, leaving 11 bases between. Germline values: CDR1 MNHEY, CDR2 SMNVEV (reference sequence). CDR3 nucleotide sequence: TGTGCCAGCAGTTCCCCCTGTGCGTACGAGCAGTACTTC. Encoded protein: CASSSPCAYEQYF.

The chain uses TRBV7-3 and TRBJ2-5, with TRBD1 identical over 7 bases. The CDR3 runs to 15 residues. Trimming cost V 1 base and J 5 bases; bases outside gene matches: 7. The germline CDR1 and CDR2 sequences are SGHTA and FQGTGA. The CDR3 is CASSLNRGGSETQYF. The CDR3 DNA follows: TGTGCCAGCAGCTTAAACCGAGGGGGCTCGGAGACCCAGTACTTC.

The genes are TRBV3-1 and TRBJ2-6; TRBD1 matches at 7 bases. The J segment lost 0 bases and the V segment lost 0 bases, leaving 8 bases of the junction unmatched. This CDR3 comprises 19 residues. CDR1 and CDR2 from the germline V gene are LGHDT and YNNKEL (reference sequence). The CDR3 region is CASSQEDRREVSGANVLTF. The CDR3 nucleotides read TGTGCCAGCAGCCAAGAGGACAGGCGAGAGGTCTCTGGGGCCAACGTCCTGACTTTC.